Sequencing of this TCR beta chain was carried out in a study of identifying expanded T cells in peripheral blood. During the collection period, no donor immune events like infections were recorded. The J segment lost 7 bases and the V segment lost 6 bases, leaving 10 bases of the junction unmatched. There are 15 residues in the CDR3. Germline V gives CDR1 MDHEN, CDR2 SYDVKM. About this clone itself: What it binds is not known.

Study-level findings and limits: About 1.2 clones differed between technical replicates, versus about 17 and 20 over time. Clone count variance between two-week samples rose with total template count.

The data were produced by immunoSEQ multiplex PCR, yet TCRdb's version contains in-frame clones alone and is incomplete. The profile shows tens of thousands of clones, 84% of them singletons. Sample: blood. The rearrangement uses TRBV28 and TRBJ1-2, with 11 bases fitting TRBD1. This TCR derives from a person aged 18 to 70 in good health. The CDR3 DNA is TGTGCCAGCAGAGGACAGGGGGCGCAGGAGGCTGGCTACACCTTC. Protein sequence: CASRGQGAQEAGYTF.